This T cell receptor (beta chain) is from a study of post-analysis software for immune sequencing data. In regard to this clonotype: As yet, its antigen is unknown.

V gave up 0 bases and J gave up 2 bases, with 8 bases separating them. CDR3 size: 14 residues. The germline V gene has CDR1 MGHRA and CDR2 YSYEKL. Unique-molecular-identifier-tagged TCR beta cDNA libraries were used. Each sample of about 0.95 to 11 million input T cells yielded around 500,000 cDNA molecules, so each molecule approximated one T cell. TCRdb used MiXCR to reprocess the PCR reads, holding one entry per CDR3 protein. The profile shows under 900,000 distinct CDR3 sequences, 53% of them singletons. The study, taken as a whole, reports: Versus controls, multiple sclerosis patients showed significantly lower diversity (normalized Chao1). Same-batch samples co-clustered strongly by F measure. When patients were compared with controls, 4 or 5 TRBV segments were more frequent, TRBV5-6, TRBV5-1 and TRBV20-1 among them.

The sequencing sample was made of blood. This TCR was sampled from a girl under 18 with multiple sclerosis. The chain has TRBV4-1 and TRBJ2-7; a weak D match, TRBD2 (5 bases). The CDR3 sequence is CASSQEDSPYEQYF. The CDR3 nucleotides read TGCGCCAGCAGCCAAGAGGACTCGCCCTACGAGCAGTACTTC.